These T cell receptor beta chains were read from a single sample in a study of blood T cell repertoires in COVID-19. Method: immunoSEQ multiplex PCR; TCRdb's copy keeps in-frame clones and lacks some. This sample has 150,000 to 200,000 clones, with about 80% found just once. Sequencing used peripheral blood. The receptors were sampled from a woman older than 75 with acute or convalescent COVID-19. The CDR3 runs from the conserved cysteine through the conserved F or W. A D gene is named only where the DNA matches it firmly. The size field is filled for only some rows; it gives once, few, many or a size class.

size	D	V	J	DNA	CDR3
-	TRBD1	TRBV6-5	TRBJ2-5	TGTGCCAGCAGTTACGGCCCAGGGGGAGAGACCCAGTACTTC	CASSYGPGGETQYF
-	-	TRBV18	TRBJ2-7	TGTGCCAGCTCACCCTACCGGGACATGTCCTACGAGCAGTACTTC	CASSPYRDMSYEQYF
-	-	TRBV7-2	TRBJ1-1	TGTGCCAGCAGCTTCCGCGGGGGCGCTGAAGCTTTCTTT	CASSFRGGAEAFF
-	-	TRBV11-2	TRBJ1-3	TGTGCCAGCAGCCACGGGGGAAACACCATATATTTT	CASSHGGNTIYF
-	TRBD1	TRBV6-5	TRBJ2-7	TGTGCCAGCAGTTACGGACAGGGCTTCTCCTACGAGCAGTACTTC	CASSYGQGFSYEQYF
few	TRBD1	TRBV7-2	TRBJ1-1	TGTGCCAGCAGCCTCCAGGGGGCCGATACTGAAGCTTTCTTT	CASSLQGADTEAFF
-	TRBD2	TRBV5-6	TRBJ2-5	TGTGCCAGCAGCTTGAGTCTAGCGGGGGAGACCCAGTACTTC	CASSLSLAGETQYF
many	TRBD1	TRBV27	TRBJ2-1	TGTGCCAGCAGTTTATCGACAGGGGAGAATGAGCAGTTCTTC	CASSLSTGENEQFF
-	-	TRBV18	TRBJ1-1	TGTGCCAGCTCACCACCGGCGGGGGAAGTCGCTGAAGCTTTCTTT	CASSPPAGEVAEAFF
-	-	TRBV7-2	TRBJ1-1	TGTGCCAGCAGCTTAGGGCAGAACACTGAAGCTTTCTTT	CASSLGQNTEAFF
-	-	TRBV6-5	TRBJ1-1	TGTGCCAGCGCCAAGGACACCCAGTACGCTGAAGCTTTCTTT	CASAKDTQYAEAFF
-	TRBD1	TRBV18	TRBJ1-4	TGTGCCAGCTCCCCGACAGGGTTCGATGAAAAACTGTTTTTT	CASSPTGFDEKLFF
-	-	TRBV5-4	TRBJ2-1	TGTGCCAGCAGCTTGTCAGCGGAGAACAATGAGCAGTTCTTC	CASSLSAENNEQFF
-	-	TRBV28	TRBJ1-1	TGTGCCAGCACCATCTTTAAAGGGGTCCCTGAAGCTTTCTTT	CASTIFKGVPEAFF
-	-	TRBV3-1/TRBV3-2	TRBJ2-3	TGTGCCAGCAGCCTTAGCGGTACAAACACAGATACGCAGTATTTT	CASSLSGTNTDTQYF
few	-	TRBV20-1	TRBJ1-1	TGCAGTGCTTCGACAGACACTGAAGCTTTCTTT	CSASTDTEAFF
-	-	TRBV28	TRBJ2-5	TGTGCCAGCAGTTTAAATTTAGACCAAGAGACCCAGTACTTC	CASSLNLDQETQYF
-	TRBD1	TRBV19	TRBJ1-1	TGTGCCAGTAGTATAAATGCAGGGGGCCCTGAAGCTTTCTTT	CASSINAGGPEAFF
-	TRBD1	TRBV7-8	TRBJ2-1	TGTGCCAGCAGCTCGACAGGGGGCCTCGCCCCCTCCTACAATGAGCAGTTCTTC	CASSSTGGLAPSYNEQFF
-	-	TRBV6-6	TRBJ1-4	TGTGCCAGCAGTTACTCACGGGGAGTCCAGAACGAAAAACTGTTTTTT	CASSYSRGVQNEKLFF
-	TRBD1	TRBV6-5	TRBJ2-7	TGTGCCAGCACACGCTCGGACAGGGCCCGCTACGAGCAGTACTTC	CASTRSDRARYEQYF
-	-	TRBV18	TRBJ2-7	TGTGCCAGCTCACCCCTGACTGACTCCTACGAGCAGTACTTC	CASSPLTDSYEQYF
-	TRBD1	TRBV5-1	TRBJ1-6	TGCGCCAGCGCAGAACAGGGGGCCAATTCACCCCTCCACTTT	CASAEQGANSPLHF
-	TRBD1	TRBV4-3	TRBJ1-2	TGCGCCAGCAGCCAAGATAGGAGGACAGGGTATTACTTATCCTATGGCTACACCTTC	CASSQDRRTGYYLSYGYTF
-	TRBD2	TRBV29-1	TRBJ2-3	TGCAGCACCGGGACTAGCGGGAGGCGGGCGGGTACGCAGTATTTT	CSTGTSGRRAGTQYF
once	-	TRBV5-1	TRBJ2-4	TGCGCCAGCAGCTTGGCGGGGATCGAAAACATTCAGTACTTC	CASSLAGIENIQYF
-	TRBD2	TRBV10-3	TRBJ2-1	TGTGCCATCAGACCGGGACTAGCGTCTCCCAGTGAGCAGTTCTTC	CAIRPGLASPSEQFF
-	-	TRBV5-1	TRBJ2-7	TGCGCCAGCAGCTTGGTACCAGGGGATGAGCAGTACTTC	CASSLVPGDEQYF
-	TRBD2	TRBV5-1	TRBJ2-1	TGCGCCAGCACCTCCCCGGGACTAGCGGGGGGGGGCTCCTACAATGAGCAGTTCTTC	CASTSPGLAGGGSYNEQFF
once	TRBD1	TRBV12-3/TRBV12-4	TRBJ2-7	TGTGCCAGCAGTCTGGGACAGCCAACCGAGCAGTACTTC	CASSLGQPTEQYF
-	TRBD1	TRBV9	TRBJ1-2	TGTGCCAGCAGTCCTTCGGACAGGGCCTATGGCTACACCTTC	CASSPSDRAYGYTF
few	-	TRBV3-1/TRBV3-2	TRBJ2-1	TGTGCCAGCAGCCAAGGGGCGACCGCAAATGAGCAGTTCTTC	CASSQGATANEQFF
-	-	TRBV27	TRBJ2-2	TGTGCCAGCAGTTTATCGTTCTCGAGTACCGGGGAGCTGTTTTTT	CASSLSFSSTGELFF
-	-	TRBV12-3/TRBV12-4	TRBJ1-2	TGTGCCAGCACCCTACAGGGCTACTATGGCTACACCTTC	CASTLQGYYGYTF
once	-	TRBV18	TRBJ2-1	TGTGCCAGCTCACCACGTACAGTCCCCTACAATGAGCAGTTCTTC	CASSPRTVPYNEQFF
-	TRBD1	TRBV28	TRBJ2-7	TGTGCCAGCAGTGTCCGGGACAGGGGGCTCGCCGGAGACCCCTACGAGCAGTACTTC	CASSVRDRGLAGDPYEQYF
-	-	TRBV7-2	TRBJ2-5	TGTGCCAGCAGCAGAGCGACGGAGACCCAGTACTTC	CASSRATETQYF
-	TRBD1	TRBV6-2/TRBV6-3	TRBJ2-7	TGTGCCAGCAGCCCTTACAGGGGCAGCTACACCTACGAGCAGTACTTC	CASSPYRGSYTYEQYF
once	-	TRBV9	TRBJ1-1	TGTGCCAGCAGCGTTCGGGGGACCACTGAAGCTTTCTTT	CASSVRGTTEAFF
-	-	TRBV6-5	TRBJ1-1	TGTGCCAGCAGTATACAGGGAAGAGGGACTGAAGCTTTCTTT	CASSIQGRGTEAFF
-	-	TRBV5-1	TRBJ1-3	TGCGCCAGCAGCTTGTTCGGGGATGGAAACACCATATATTTT	CASSLFGDGNTIYF